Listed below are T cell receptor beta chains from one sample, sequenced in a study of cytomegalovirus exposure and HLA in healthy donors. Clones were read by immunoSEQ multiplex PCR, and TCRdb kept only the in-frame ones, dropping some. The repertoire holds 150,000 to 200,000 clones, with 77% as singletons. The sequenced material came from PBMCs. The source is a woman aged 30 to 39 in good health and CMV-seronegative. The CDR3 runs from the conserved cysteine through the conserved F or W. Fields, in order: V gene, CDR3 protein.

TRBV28,CASTTGTRPPVLYF
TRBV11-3,CASSLHGTVSYNEQFF
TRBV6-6,CASRTGQANTGELFF
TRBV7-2,CASSPNPGLTEAFF
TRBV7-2,CASSLAGHTDTQYF
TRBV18,CASSPSGRAYEQYF
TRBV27,CASSLSGTHTGELFF
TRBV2,CASSEVVSNQPQHF
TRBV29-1,CSARGAFF
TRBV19,CASSDLPTVMNTEAFF
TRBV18,CASSLGLAGYNEQFF
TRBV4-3,CASSPRDYSYEQYF
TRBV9,CASSPGQGDEQYF
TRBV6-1,CASMNGQGGTGELFF
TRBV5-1,CASSQGLAGVVTGELFF
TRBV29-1,CSVLDWKNLEAFF
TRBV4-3,CASSQELANNYYEQYF
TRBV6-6,CASSYGTENTEAFF
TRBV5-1,CASSLARVETQYF
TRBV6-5,CASSRTGSSYEQYF
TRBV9,CASSPPASSYEQYF
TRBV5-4,CASSLSATGLTGELFF
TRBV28,CASSLFENYGYTF
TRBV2,CASSESVSGGAPFYNEQFF
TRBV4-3,CASSQEGQDRSEKLFF
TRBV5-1,CASSPLEGTGGYEQYF
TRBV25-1,CASTGSGVRGNTIYF
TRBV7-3,CASTPRGGGGTGELFF
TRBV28,CASSFGGREKLFF
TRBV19,CASRTGTYTGELFF